The 12 T cell receptor beta chains given below trace back to one sample, sequenced in a study of T cell repertoires in cytomegalovirus infection. TCRdb reprocessed the reads via MiXCR and lists one record per CDR3 protein. The sample lists tens of thousands of distinct CDR3 sequences, 4% occurring once. Sequencing used PBMCs. The receptors derive from a human donor in good health (CMV status not recorded). Some clones in this sample may be carry-over from other donors' samples.

This clonotype has at least ten counts. The chain recombines TRBV7-2 with TRBJ2-4; D is unclear. Germline V gives CDR1 SGHTA, CDR2 FQGNSA. The CDR3 loop spans 12 amino acids. The V gene lost 5 bases and the J gene lost 6 bases, with 8 bases spanning the gap. Here the CDR3 reads CASSADANIQYF. In DNA form, the CDR3 reads TGTGCCAGCAGCGCCGACGCAAACATTCAGTACTTC.

This clonotype was detected many times. The gene calls are TRBV7-2 and TRBJ1-2; 12 nucleotides align to TRBD1. With 1 base clipped from V and 7 bases from J, the junction kept 4 bases outside the gene matches. Germline-derived CDR1 and CDR2 are SGHTA and FQGNSA. This CDR3 has 15 amino acids. CDR3 sequence: CASSLGDRGRGGYTF. In DNA form, the CDR3 reads TGTGCCAGCAGCTTAGGGGACAGGGGGCGCGGTGGCTACACCTTC.

This clonotype was seen repeatedly, ten times or more. This chain joins TRBV7-2 and TRBJ2-1; D perhaps matches TRBD2 (6 bases). The CDR3 runs 13 residues. Trimming removed 4 bases from V and 8 bases from J, with 12 bases in between. The germline CDR1 and CDR2 sequences are SGHTA and FQGNSA. CDR3 nucleotides: TGTGCCAGCAGCTCCAACCGGGACTATGAGCAGTTCTTC. It encodes CASSSNRDYEQFF.

The table lists this clonotype with many counts. The chain links TRBV20-1 to TRBJ2-2; D possibly matches TRBD1 or TRBD2 (5 bases each). Trimming removed 4 bases at V and 5 bases at J, with 17 bases between. The CDR3 has 15 amino acids. Germline CDR1 reads DFQATT; CDR2 reads SNEGSKA (reference sequence). Here the CDR3 reads CSANLAGSKTGELFF. The CDR3 DNA reads as TGCAGTGCTAACCTTGCAGGGAGTAAGACCGGGGAGCTGTTTTTT.

This clonotype came up many times. The chain couples TRBV7-2 to TRBJ1-6; 8 bases are shared with TRBD1. The CDR3 covers 14 residues. CDR1 is SGHTA, CDR2 FQGNSA, per germline. V gave up 5 bases and J gave up 8 bases; unmatched junction bases: 5. The CDR3 loop is CASSRGQGDSPLHF. CDR3 sequence (DNA): TGTGCCAGCAGCAGAGGACAGGGAGATTCACCCCTCCACTTT. Based on the CDR3 plus reference TRBV7-2 and TRBJ1-6, the full variable domain is GAGVSQSPSNKVTEKGKDVELRCDPISGHTALYWYRQSLGQGLEFLIYFQGNSAPDKSGLPSDRFSAERTGGSVSTLTIQRTQQEDSAVYLCASSRGQGDSPLHFGNGTRLTVT.

The chain employs TRBV20-1 and TRBJ2-3; unclear D gene. Trimming took 2 bases from V and 5 from J, leaving 8 bases between them. Germline lookup yields CDR1 DFQATT and CDR2 SNEGSKA (reference sequence). The CDR3 spans 12 residues. In DNA, the CDR3 is TGCAGTGCTAGACCCCTCATAGATACGCAGTATTTT. Its translation: CSARPLIDTQYF.

In its sample, this clonotype was seen many times. V is TRBV20-1 and J is TRBJ1-5, with TRBD1 as a possible D gene (6 bases). V lost 6 bases, J lost 4 bases, and 16 bases lay in between. In germline, CDR1 is DFQATT, CDR2 SNEGSKA (reference sequence). CDR3 length: 14 amino acids. DNA for the CDR3: TGCAGTGCCCGGGGACATCCGGGGAATCAGCCCCAGCATTTT. This codes for CSARGHPGNQPQHF.

The chain combines TRBV19 with TRBJ1-5; D not resolved. V shed 6 bases and J shed 4 bases, with 16 bases lying between them. The CDR3 is 15 residues long. CDR1 LNHDA and CDR2 SQIVND come from the germline V gene (reference sequence). As DNA, the CDR3 is TGTGCCAGTAGCTATGAGGAGGGTAGGAATCAGCCCCAGCATTTT. It is translated as CASSYEEGRNQPQHF.

This clonotype was seen ten or more times. The chain carries TRBV18 and TRBJ2-7, with 7 nucleotides matching TRBD1. V lost 1 base and J lost 2; bases outside the gene matches: 5. CDR3 length: 15 residues. The germline CDR1 and CDR2 sequences are KGHSH and LQKENI. DNA of the CDR3: TGTGCCAGCTCACCACTCGGGACAGCTACCTACGAGCAGTACTTC. It is translated as CASSPLGTATYEQYF.

There are many counts of this clonotype. V and J are TRBV7-2 and TRBJ2-3; D is possibly TRBD1 (6 bases). V was shortened by 9 bases and J by 0 bases, with 16 bases between the two germline ends. Germline lookup yields CDR1 SGHTA and CDR2 FQGNSA. The CDR3 consists of 15 residues. CDR3 sequence (DNA): TGTGCCAGTTCTCGGGACACTCTTAGCACAGATACGCAGTATTTT. Translation gives CASSRDTLSTDTQYF. The whole variable domain, filled in from reference TRBV7-2 and TRBJ2-3, reads GAGVSQSPSNKVTEKGKDVELRCDPISGHTALYWYRQSLGQGLEFLIYFQGNSAPDKSGLPSDRFSAERTGGSVSTLTIQRTQQEDSAVYLCASSRDTLSTDTQYFGPGTRLTVL.

This clonotype was seen many times. The genes are TRBV7-2 and TRBJ2-2, with D hard to call. Germline V gives CDR1 SGHTA, CDR2 FQGNSA. CDR3 length: 12 residues. Trimming shortened V by 2 bases and J by 8 bases, and 6 bases separated the two germline ends. As DNA, the CDR3 is TGTGCCAGCAGCTTATCTAGGGGGGAGCTGTTTTTT. Translated: CASSLSRGELFF.

The table lists this clonotype with many counts. CDR3 nucleotide sequence: TGTGCCAGCAGACATGGGACTAGCGGATACAATGAGCAGTTCTTC. Protein: CASRHGTSGYNEQFF. This chain uses TRBV6-1 with TRBJ2-1, with 11 bases identical to TRBD2. CDR3 length: 15 residues. CDR1 and CDR2 (germline): MNHNS, SASEGT. With 6 bases clipped from V and 4 bases from J, the junction kept 5 bases outside the gene matches.